One and the same sample provided the 16 T cell receptor beta chains below, sequenced in a study of tumor and adjacent non-tumor tissue in lung cancer. The library came from three nested PCR rounds adapted from ARM-PCR protocols. TCRdb reanalysed the multiplex PCR reads using MiXCR and keeps one entry per CDR3 protein. The repertoire includes approximately 80,000 distinct CDR3 sequences, roughly 80% of them detected once, and approximately 55% sits in the top ten. The template was RNA from unsorted bulk tissue. More than 3 cm separated this lung sample from the edge of the tumor. The specimen was distant non-tumor lung tissue. All receptors come from a man in his fifties or sixties with non-small cell lung cancer.

This clonotype was detected only a few times. A much larger clone differs by one base, so this may be a read error. V is TRBV12-3 or TRBV12-4 and J is TRBJ1-1; perhaps TRBD1 as D (5 bases). Trimming took off 1 base at V and 3 bases at J, with 12 bases between the two ends. The CDR3 sequence is 15 residues long. Here the CDR3 reads CASSLGCVGDTEAFF. In nucleotides, the CDR3 is TGTGCCAGCAGTTTAGGGTGTGTGGGGGACACTGAAGCTTTCTTT.

In regard to this clonotype: The junction and the germline gene differ at one end; a read error may be behind it. The chain links TRBV4-3 to TRBJ2-1, with 7 bases that match TRBD1. The CDR3 spans 15 residues. Germline-derived CDR1 and CDR2 are LGHNA and YSLEER. The CDR3 sequence: CTSSLNDRAYNEQFF. CDR3 in DNA: TGCACCAGCAGCCTTAACGACAGGGCTTATAATGAGCAGTTCTTC.

Comment on this clonotype: This may come from a read error, since a much larger clone is one base off. This chain connects TRBV30 to TRBJ1-6, with D perhaps TRBD1 (5 bases). Germline CDR1 is GTSNPN and CDR2 is SVGIG (reference sequence). The CDR3 is 15 amino acids. The CDR3 coding sequence is TGTGCCTGGAACTGGCGTCCGGGGGAAAATTCACTCCTCCACTTT. Protein: CAWNWRPGENSLLHF.

With respect to this clonotype: The CDR3 carries no conserved terminal phenylalanine or tryptophan, so it likely arises from a read error. The V call is TRBV11-3, the J call TRBJ2-2; D may be TRBD2 (7 bases). Germline CDR1 reads SGHNT; CDR2 reads YENEEA. V lost 7 bases to trimming and J lost 6 bases, with 27 bases between them. CDR3 size: 18 residues. The CDR3 nucleotides are TGTGCCAGCACCTCCCGGGGAGGGGGAGGATACAGAGCCGGGGAGCTGTTTCTT. This encodes CASTSRGGGGYRAGELFL.

Comment on this clonotype: Germline and junction disagree at one end, which may indicate a read error. The rearrangement joins TRBV11-2 to TRBJ2-2; D remains unclear. This CDR3 contains 15 residues. Germline V CDR1 and CDR2: SGHAT, FQNNGV. CDR3 in amino acids: CGSSLTCSNSGELFF. The CDR3 DNA is TGTGGCAGCAGCTTAACATGTTCGAACAGCGGGGAGCTGTTTTTT.

Concerning this clonotype itself: One end of the junction is discordant with germline, which a read error may explain. This chain joins TRBV28 and TRBJ2-7; D unclear. The CDR3 is 10 residues long. Germline V CDR1 and CDR2: MDHEN, SYDVKM. In nucleotides, the CDR3 is TGTACCAGCAGTCGCTACGAGCAGCACTTC. Encoded protein: CTSSRYEQHF.

This rearrangement joins TRBV20-1 to TRBJ2-2; D gene ambiguous. The germline gives CDR1 DFQATT, CDR2 SNEGSKA (reference sequence). V lost 3 bases and J lost 5, with 19 bases in between. CDR3 length equals 16 residues. The CDR3 DNA reads as TGCAGTGCTAGGGTTCCGAACGCGGAACAGACCGGGGAGCTGTTTTTT. This gives the protein CSARVPNAEQTGELFF.

This rearrangement joins TRBV5-1 to TRBJ2-4; 16 bases fit TRBD2. Germline V lookup: CDR1 SGHRS, CDR2 YFSETQ. J gave up 1 base and V 4 bases, and 8 bases lay outside the gene matches. The CDR3 runs to 19 residues. Written as DNA, the CDR3 is TGCGCCAGCAGCGCCAATCCGGGACTAGCGGGAGGGGCCAAAAACATTCAGTACTTC. This gives the protein CASSANPGLAGGAKNIQYF.

Concerning this clonotype: This likely comes from a read error, as the CDR3 has no conserved phenylalanine or tryptophan at its end. This chain connects TRBV7-9 to TRBJ2-3; D tentatively fits TRBD1 or TRBD2 (5 bases each). The germline gives CDR1 SEHNR, CDR2 FQNEAQ (reference sequence). This CDR3 spans 12 amino acids. CDR3 amino acids: CVSSRDPDTQYY. CDR3 in DNA: TGTGTCAGCAGCCGGGACCCCGATACGCAGTATTAT.

On this clonotype itself: One end of the junction is discordant with germline, which a read error may explain. The chain is built from TRBV5-6 and TRBJ1-1, with D perhaps matching TRBD1 (6 bases). The CDR3 is 13 residues long. Looked up from germline, CDR1 is SGHDT and CDR2 is YYEEEE. CDR3 nucleotides: TGTGCAAGCAGCTTGTTTCAGGACAGTGAAGCTTTCTTT. It codes for CASSLFQDSEAFF.

In the case of this clonotype: A read error is likely, as this CDR3 ends without the conserved phenylalanine or tryptophan. This rearrangement joins TRBV11-2 to TRBJ2-6, with TRBD2 identical over 10 bases. CDR1 and CDR2 from the germline V gene are SGHAT and FQNNGV. The CDR3 loop spans 18 amino acids. CDR3 nucleotide sequence: TGTGCCAGCAGTCCAGCTAGCGGGGGAGCCACTGGGGTCAACGTCCTGACTATC. As protein: CASSPASGGATGVNVLTI.

This rearrangement joins TRBV7-9 to TRBJ2-2, with D tentatively TRBD1 (6 bases). Germline V lookup: CDR1 SEHNR, CDR2 FQNEAQ (reference sequence). V gave up 6 bases and J gave up 9 bases, with 23 bases separating them. The length of the CDR3 is 16 residues. CDR3 loop: CASRSPWTELTWELFF. The CDR3 coding sequence is TGTGCCAGCAGATCACCCTGGACAGAGTTAACCTGGGAGCTGTTTTTT.

This clonotype was counted once. One end of the junction does not line up with germline, which may come from a read error. V usage is TRBV30 and J usage is TRBJ2-1; tentatively, D is TRBD2 (6 bases). Germline assignment: CDR1 GTSNPN and CDR2 SVGIG (reference sequence). This CDR3 is built from 15 residues. DNA of the CDR3: TGCGCCTGGATTGTATCGGTACTAGCATTCGGTGAACAGTTCTTC. Encoded protein: CAWIVSVLAFGEQFF.

The rearrangement links TRBV19 to TRBJ1-2, with TRBD1 identical over 9 bases. Trimming took 7 bases from V and 8 from J; bases not matched to a gene: 14. This CDR3 has 15 residues. Germline lookup yields CDR1 LNHDA and CDR2 SQIVND (reference sequence). CDR3 coding DNA: TGTGCCAGTATCTACTCATACAGGGGGCTGGACGGCTACACCTTC. Translated: CASIYSYRGLDGYTF.

This clonotype was recorded only once. Relative to the germline gene, one junction end is altered; a read error may explain this. The chain couples TRBV6-6 to TRBJ2-7, with D perhaps matching TRBD1 (6 bases). The V gene's germline CDR1 is MNHNY and CDR2 SVGAGI (reference sequence). The CDR3 loop spans 14 amino acids. CDR3 coding DNA: TGTGCCAGCAGCTTCCGGGACACGACCTATGAGCAGTACTTC. Translated: CASSFRDTTYEQYF.

Concerning this clonotype itself: With a much larger clone just one base away, this may be a read error. The CDR3 protein is CASSQQAAGGKLFF. The CDR3 region has the DNA TGTGCCAGCAGCCAACAGGCCGCTGGGGGAAAACTGTTTTTT. The V call is TRBV13, the J call TRBJ1-4; D possibly corresponds to TRBD1 (5 bases). Germline V lookup: CDR1 PRHDT, CDR2 FYEKMQ (reference sequence). V was cut by 5 bases and J by 10 bases, with 17 bases left in between. This CDR3 contains 14 residues.